This is a list of T cell receptor beta chains from one sample in a study of blood T cell repertoires in COVID-19. Repertoires were generated with immunoSEQ multiplex PCR, while TCRdb's copy carries only in-frame clones and drops some. The sample lists 200,000 to 300,000 clones; 81% were seen once. Specimen: peripheral blood. Source of these receptors: an elderly woman with COVID-19, enrolled during active disease. Each CDR3 is given with its conserved first and last residue. The D gene is left open where the match is weak. For some rows the clone size is stated as once, few or many, or as a class when expanded; others skip it.

V gene	clone size	J gene	D gene	CDR3 protein	CDR3 DNA
TRBV5-4	NA	TRBJ1-3	NA	CASSSWPGTRGNTIYF	TGTGCCAGCAGCTCCTGGCCGGGGACTCGGGGGAACACCATATATTTT
TRBV5-5	NA	TRBJ1-6	NA	CASSLVGRDNSPLHF	TGTGCCAGCAGCTTGGTAGGCAGGGATAATTCACCCCTCCACTTT
TRBV5-1	NA	TRBJ1-2	NA	CASSLYSTRESYTF	TGCGCCAGCAGCCTATATTCGACCAGGGAAAGCTACACCTTC
TRBV12-3/TRBV12-4	NA	TRBJ2-1	NA	CASSLKRHNEQFF	TGTGCCAGCAGCCTAAAGCGGCACAATGAGCAGTTCTTC
TRBV5-1	NA	TRBJ2-3	TRBD2	CASSPDGLAGERTDTQYF	TGCGCCAGCAGCCCTGATGGGCTAGCGGGGGAGCGCACAGATACGCAGTATTTT
TRBV5-1	once	TRBJ2-1	NA	CASALPTNAYNEQFF	TGCGCCAGCGCCTTACCGACAAATGCCTACAATGAGCAGTTCTTC
TRBV19	few	TRBJ2-1	TRBD2	CASSPGTSPKEQFF	TGTGCCAGTAGCCCCGGGACTAGCCCTAAGGAGCAGTTCTTC
TRBV9	NA	TRBJ2-1	TRBD2	CASSAPLAGGPNEQFF	TGTGCCAGCAGCGCTCCCCTAGCGGGGGGGCCTAATGAGCAGTTCTTC
TRBV7-2	NA	TRBJ2-1	NA	CASRYLPYNEQFF	TGTGCCAGCAGATATCTCCCTTACAATGAGCAGTTCTTC
TRBV19	NA	TRBJ1-4	TRBD1	CASSTPGTGLEKLFF	TGTGCCAGTAGTACTCCCGGGACAGGGTTAGAAAAACTGTTTTTT
TRBV18	NA	TRBJ1-2	TRBD1	CASSPVSGQGVHGYTF	TGTGCCAGCTCACCAGTCTCGGGACAGGGGGTGCATGGCTACACCTTC
TRBV7-2	NA	TRBJ2-3	TRBD1	CASSLAVAGGAGDTQYF	TGTGCCAGCAGCTTAGCGGTAGCAGGGGGCGCAGGGGATACGCAGTATTTT
TRBV27	NA	TRBJ1-2	NA	CASRTAGLHGYTF	TGTGCCAGCAGGACTGCAGGGTTACATGGCTACACCTTC
TRBV5-1	NA	TRBJ2-1	NA	CASSPDGSSYNEQFF	TGCGCCAGCAGCCCCGACGGGAGCTCCTACAATGAGCAGTTCTTC
TRBV18	NA	TRBJ2-5	TRBD1	CASSQTGVGQETQYF	TGTGCCAGCTCTCAAACAGGGGTTGGACAAGAGACCCAGTACTTC
TRBV28	NA	TRBJ2-7	TRBD2	CASSTPTGTSGRPAYEQYF	TGTGCCAGCAGCACTCCAACCGGGACTAGCGGGAGGCCCGCCTACGAGCAGTACTTC
TRBV30	NA	TRBJ2-7	TRBD2	CAWTLGGNPYEQYF	TGTGCCTGGACCCTGGGAGGGAACCCCTACGAGCAGTACTTC
TRBV5-1	NA	TRBJ2-6	NA	CASSSGQSTSGANVLTF	TGCGCCAGCAGCTCCGGACAGTCTACTTCTGGGGCCAACGTCCTGACTTTC
TRBV30	NA	TRBJ2-1	TRBD2	CAWLGVGREALNEQFF	TGTGCCTGGCTTGGGGTAGGGCGGGAGGCCCTCAATGAGCAGTTCTTC
TRBV2	once	TRBJ2-5	NA	CASTRDPRGTQYF	TGTGCCAGCACCCGGGATCCCCGGGGGACCCAGTACTTC
TRBV29-1	NA	TRBJ1-1	TRBD1	CSALDRVGRGAFF	TGCAGCGCCCTAGACAGGGTCGGTCGTGGAGCTTTCTTT
TRBV3-1/TRBV3-2	NA	TRBJ1-1	TRBD1	CASSQGATGGGMVFF	TGTGCCAGCAGCCAAGGGGCTACAGGGGGAGGAATGGTTTTCTTT
TRBV7-2	NA	TRBJ2-1	TRBD2	CASSLGPGLDNEQFF	TGTGCCAGCAGCTTGGGTCCGGGACTAGACAATGAGCAGTTCTTC
TRBV6-5	NA	TRBJ2-1	TRBD2	CASSPIAGSYNEQFF	TGTGCCAGCAGTCCAATAGCGGGGAGCTACAATGAGCAGTTCTTC
TRBV2	NA	TRBJ1-5	NA	CASSDNRVSAQHF	TGTGCCAGCAGTGACAACAGGGTGTCAGCCCAGCATTTT
TRBV7-9	few	TRBJ2-5	TRBD2	CASSLARLAEETQYF	TGTGCCAGCAGCTTAGCCAGACTAGCGGAAGAGACCCAGTACTTC
TRBV3-1/TRBV3-2	NA	TRBJ2-1	NA	CASSQESQGNEQFF	TGTGCCAGCAGCCAAGAGTCCCAGGGCAATGAGCAGTTCTTC
TRBV9	NA	TRBJ1-4	NA	CASSVRTDDNEKLFF	TGTGCCAGCAGCGTAAGGACAGATGATAATGAAAAACTGTTTTTT
TRBV6-6	NA	TRBJ1-2	NA	CASNLDISYGYTF	TGTGCCAGCAACCTGGACATCAGCTATGGCTACACCTTC
TRBV28	NA	TRBJ1-2	NA	CASSFQSNYGYTF	TGTGCCAGCAGTTTCCAGTCTAACTATGGCTACACCTTC
TRBV7-9	NA	TRBJ1-5	TRBD1	CASSRTGGLSNQPQHF	TGTGCCAGCTCGAGGACAGGGGGCCTAAGCAATCAGCCCCAGCATTTT
TRBV18	NA	TRBJ2-3	TRBD1	CASSPSLGTGVHTQYF	TGTGCCAGCTCACCCTCCTTGGGGACAGGGGTACATACGCAGTATTTT
TRBV18	once	TRBJ1-1	NA	CASSQIENTEAFF	TGTGCCAGCTCACAAATAGAGAACACTGAAGCTTTCTTT
TRBV5-1	NA	TRBJ2-2	NA	CASSLGSADSELFF	TGCGCCAGCAGCTTGGGTTCCGCGGACTCGGAGCTGTTTTTT
TRBV3-1/TRBV3-2	NA	TRBJ2-3	TRBD1	CASSQGDRERDTQYF	TGTGCCAGCAGCCAAGGGGACAGAGAACGAGATACGCAGTATTTT
TRBV3-1/TRBV3-2	NA	TRBJ1-2	NA	CASSQRLRGRDGYTF	TGTGCCAGCAGCCAAAGATTAAGGGGGAGAGATGGCTACACCTTC
TRBV19	few	TRBJ1-5	NA	CASSTDQGVGNQPQHF	TGTGCCAGTAGTACCGATCAGGGCGTTGGCAATCAGCCCCAGCATTTT
TRBV3-1/TRBV3-2	NA	TRBJ2-3	NA	CASSRFGGPVTQYF	TGTGCCAGCAGCCGTTTCGGGGGGCCGGTTACGCAGTATTTT
TRBV30	NA	TRBJ1-4	NA	CAWNRVDEKLFF	TGTGCCTGGAACAGGGTTGACGAAAAACTGTTTTTT
TRBV6-6	once	TRBJ2-5	NA	CASSFHRSQETQYF	TGTGCCAGCAGTTTTCACAGGTCCCAAGAGACCCAGTACTTC
TRBV5-1	NA	TRBJ1-4	TRBD1	CASSLDRDRGGKLFF	TGCGCCAGCAGCTTGGATCGGGACAGGGGAGGAAAACTGTTTTTT
TRBV10-3	NA	TRBJ2-1	TRBD1	CAISPGTGGYNEQFF	TGTGCCATCAGTCCCGGGACAGGGGGCTACAATGAGCAGTTCTTC
TRBV30	NA	TRBJ1-2	NA	CAWGYREANYGYTF	TGTGCCTGGGGATACAGAGAAGCTAACTATGGCTACACCTTC
TRBV28	NA	TRBJ1-5	NA	CASLQGGAYSNQPQHF	TGTGCCAGCCTACAAGGGGGGGCGTATAGCAATCAGCCCCAGCATTTT
TRBV2	NA	TRBJ1-5	NA	CASTTGRDQPQHF	TGTGCCAGCACCACCGGGAGAGATCAGCCCCAGCATTTT
TRBV7-9	NA	TRBJ2-2	NA	CASSSRSTGELFF	TGTGCCAGCAGCTCTCGGTCCACCGGGGAGCTGTTTTTT
TRBV11-1	NA	TRBJ2-5	TRBD2	CASSFGGEKETQYF	TGTGCCAGCAGCTTCGGGGGGGAAAAGGAGACCCAGTACTTC
TRBV10-3	NA	TRBJ2-2	NA	CAIAGSGNTGELFF	TGTGCCATCGCGGGGTCGGGGAACACCGGGGAGCTGTTTTTT
TRBV7-6	once	TRBJ2-7	TRBD2	CASSLEGLAGGPIYEQYF	TGTGCCAGCAGCTTAGAGGGACTAGCGGGAGGGCCAATCTACGAGCAGTACTTC
TRBV28	NA	TRBJ1-2	NA	CASSLRDTSNYGYTF	TGTGCCAGCAGCTTGAGGGACACTTCTAACTATGGCTACACCTTC
TRBV30	NA	TRBJ2-5	TRBD1	CAWRRQGREETQYF	TGTGCCTGGAGACGACAGGGGCGGGAAGAGACCCAGTACTTC
TRBV5-4	NA	TRBJ1-4	NA	CASSRQGIEVNEKLFF	TGTGCCAGCAGTCGCCAGGGGATCGAGGTTAATGAAAAACTGTTTTTT
TRBV7-9	NA	TRBJ2-7	TRBD1	CASSFSGQGVEQYF	TGTGCCAGCAGCTTCTCCGGACAGGGGGTCGAGCAGTACTTC
TRBV2	NA	TRBJ2-5	NA	CASTPLRERQETQYF	TGTGCCAGCACCCCTCTCAGGGAACGGCAAGAGACCCAGTACTTC
TRBV7-2	NA	TRBJ2-2	NA	CASTSNTGELFF	TGTGCCAGCACCTCTAACACCGGGGAGCTGTTTTTT
TRBV11-2	NA	TRBJ2-2	NA	CASSLVPSGTGELFF	TGTGCCAGCAGCTTAGTTCCCAGCGGGACCGGGGAGCTGTTTTTT
TRBV7-7	NA	TRBJ2-5	NA	CASSLVGGQETQYF	TGTGCTAGCAGCTTAGTGGGGGGCCAAGAGACCCAGTACTTC
TRBV5-1	NA	TRBJ1-2	NA	CASSLGTNLPYTF	TGCGCCAGCAGCTTGGGTACAAACCTTCCGTACACCTTC
TRBV5-1	NA	TRBJ2-7	TRBD2	CASSWEGYEQYF	TGCGCCAGCAGCTGGGAGGGCTACGAGCAGTACTTC
TRBV2	NA	TRBJ2-1	TRBD1	CASIRDRDNEQFF	TGTGCCAGCATCCGAGACAGGGATAATGAGCAGTTCTTC